The 15 T cell receptor beta chains presented below share a single source sample, sequenced in a study of T-cell memory formation after mild COVID-19. MiXCR, applied by TCRdb to the 5' RACE reads, yields one record per CDR3 protein. The table shows approximately 100,000 distinct CDR3 sequences, with roughly 12% occurring only once. Source material: PBMCs or a T cell subset sorted from them (not recorded which). These receptors came from an adult woman who had mild COVID-19 (a few samples of this study predate the infection). Cell type and time point are not known.

The chain combines TRBV7-9 with TRBJ2-5; 11 bases fit TRBD2. From germline, CDR1 is SEHNR and CDR2 FQNEAQ (reference sequence). The CDR3 is 15 amino acids. V dropped 4 bases and J dropped 1; count of bases not matched to a gene: 2. The CDR3 protein is CASSSLAGVQETQYF. As DNA, the CDR3 is TGTGCCAGCAGCTCACTAGCGGGGGTCCAAGAGACCCAGTACTTC.

The chain couples TRBV7-2 to TRBJ2-1, with D perhaps matching TRBD2 (6 bases). V dropped 4 bases and J dropped 0 bases, with 10 bases sitting between them. Germline V gene sequence: CDR1 SGHTA, CDR2 FQGNSA. The CDR3 length is 15 residues. CDR3 amino acids: CASSSDYNSYNEQFF. CDR3 DNA sequence: TGTGCCAGCAGCTCGGACTACAACTCCTACAATGAGCAGTTCTTC.

The chain carries TRBV4-1 and TRBJ2-7; D could derive from TRBD1 or TRBD2 (5 bases each). This CDR3 spans 14 amino acids. Trimming removed 0 bases at V and 13 bases at J, with 19 bases between. Germline CDR1 and CDR2: MGHRA and YSYEKL. CDR3 amino acids: CASSQDSGTSNHYF. DNA for the CDR3: TGCGCCAGCAGCCAAGATTCCGGGACCTCTAATCACTACTTC.

This rearrangement joins TRBV29-1 to TRBJ2-7; D is uncertain. CDR1 is SQVTM and CDR2 is ANQGSEA in the germline V gene. The CDR3 runs to 14 residues. Trimming left V 5 bases short and J 2 bases short, with 16 bases between. The CDR3 sequence: CSVLYGEYPYEQYF. DNA of the CDR3: TGCAGCGTTTTGTACGGCGAATATCCCTACGAGCAGTACTTC.

This clonotype was observed a handful of times. The chain is built from TRBV15 and TRBJ2-7; 9 bases align to TRBD1. This CDR3 contains 16 residues. From germline, CDR1 is LNHNV and CDR2 YYDKDF (reference sequence). Trimming cost V 1 base and J 1 base; bases outside gene matches: 5. CDR3 bases: TGTGCCACCAGCAGAGGTTTCGGGACAGGGTCCTACGAGCAGTACTTC. Amino acids: CATSRGFGTGSYEQYF.

This clonotype was observed a few times. V is TRBV20-1 and J is TRBJ2-3, with 12 bases fitting TRBD2. The CDR3 is 16 residues long. Germline CDR1 reads DFQATT; CDR2 reads SNEGSKA (reference sequence). J gave up 1 base and V 1 base, and 3 bases lay outside the gene matches. This chain's CDR3 is CSARGTSGIGTDTQYF. Here the CDR3 DNA reads TGCAGTGCTAGAGGGACTAGCGGGATAGGCACAGATACGCAGTATTTT.

The V gene is TRBV5-1, the J gene TRBJ1-6; possibly TRBD1 for D (5 bases). V was cut by 1 base and J by 6 bases, with 20 bases left in between. CDR3 length equals 18 residues. Germline loops: CDR1 SGHRS, CDR2 YFSETQ. The DNA of the CDR3 is TGCGCCAGCAGCTTGACCGCCGTCGGGACCGCGGGTAATTCACCCCTCCACTTT. Protein: CASSLTAVGTAGNSPLHF.

The genes are TRBV19 and TRBJ2-7, with D perhaps given as TRBD1 or TRBD2 (5 bases each). Trimming stripped 9 bases from V and 2 bases from J, with 17 bases between. Germline CDR1 reads LNHDA; CDR2 reads SQIVND (reference sequence). The CDR3 is 14 residues long. In DNA, the CDR3 is TGTGCCAGCGGAACCGGGACGGGCGCCTACGAGCAGTACTTC. This gives the protein CASGTGTGAYEQYF.

This clonotype has at least ten counts. The chain recombines TRBV24-1 with TRBJ2-1, with 12 bases that match TRBD2. The CDR3 spans 17 residues. J lost 7 bases, V lost 0 bases, and 6 bases had no gene match. Germline CDR1 reads KGHDR; CDR2 reads SFDVKD. In nucleotides, the CDR3 is TGTGCCACCAGTGATTTGATGACTAGCGGGAGCCGGAATGAGCAGTTCTTC. As protein: CATSDLMTSGSRNEQFF.

This clonotype was observed a handful of times. CDR3 bases: TGCGCCAGCAGCCAAGAGACTAGCGGGAGTTTCTCCTACAATGAGCAGTTCTTC. As protein: CASSQETSGSFSYNEQFF. This chain uses TRBV4-3 with TRBJ2-1; 12 bases line up with TRBD2. V was clipped by 0 bases and J by 0 bases; unmatched bases: 3. Germline V CDR1 and CDR2: LGHNA, YSLEER. The CDR3 runs 18 residues.

This chain joins TRBV4-1 and TRBJ2-7; 10 nucleotides agree with TRBD2. The CDR3 length is 15 residues. The J segment lost 3 bases and the V segment lost 5 bases, leaving 7 bases of the junction unmatched. CDR1 and CDR2 (germline): MGHRA, YSYEKL. CDR3 sequence reads: CASSGGPSGSYEQYF. The CDR3 DNA reads as TGCGCCAGCAGCGGCGGTCCTAGCGGGAGCTACGAGCAGTACTTC.

The chain joins TRBV24-1 to TRBJ2-3; D is unresolved. CDR3 size: 14 residues. Trimming took off 2 bases at V and 9 bases at J, with 14 bases between the two ends. From germline, CDR1 is KGHDR and CDR2 SFDVKD. CDR3 loop: CATSDSTPLRTQYF. In DNA, the CDR3 is TGTGCCACCAGTGATTCGACACCCCTGCGAACGCAGTATTTT.

This clonotype was counted ten times or more. This chain connects TRBV6-4 to TRBJ2-3, with 9 bases that match TRBD1. V gave up 0 bases and J gave up 3 bases; unmatched junction bases: 4. The germline gives CDR1 MRHNA, CDR2 SNTAGT. This CDR3 is 16 amino acids long. CDR3 in amino acids: CASSDSETGGTDTQYF. The CDR3 nucleotides are TGTGCCAGCAGTGACTCCGAGACAGGGGGAACAGATACGCAGTATTTT.

This clonotype was observed at least ten times. The rearrangement uses TRBV7-9 and TRBJ2-7, with no clear D. V was cut by 6 bases and J by 3 bases, with 15 bases left in between. The CDR3 covers 14 residues. Germline CDR1 is SEHNR and CDR2 is FQNEAQ (reference sequence). CDR3 residues: CASSRVAENYEQYF. CDR3 nucleotide sequence: TGTGCCAGCAGTCGGGTTGCAGAAAACTACGAGCAGTACTTC.

CDR3 region: CASSQEGTRRGYTF. CDR3 in DNA: TGCGCCAGCAGCCAAGAGGGGACGCGAAGGGGCTACACCTTC. The V and J genes are TRBV4-3 and TRBJ1-2, with D perhaps TRBD1 (5 bases). Between the trimmed V and J ends, which lost 0 bases and 8 bases, there was a span of 13 bases. Germline V CDR1 and CDR2: LGHNA, YSLEER. This CDR3 has 14 amino acids.